This T cell receptor beta chain comes out of a study of blood T cell repertoires in COVID-19. For the study at large: The origin of the acute and convalescent COVID-19 samples was the United States, Italy and Spain.

V lost 3 bases to trimming and J lost 3 bases, with 16 bases between them. The germline gives CDR1 SGDLS, CDR2 YYNGEE. CDR3 length equals 16 residues. This clone was found once. The method was immunoSEQ multiplex PCR; TCRdb's version includes in-frame clones alone and lacks a portion of them. The table has about 360,000 clones, around 84% seen once. Specimen: peripheral blood. This sequence joins TRBV9 and TRBJ1-3, with a possible D match to TRBD1 (6 bases). The TCR sequence derives from a human donor in a cohort sampled during active COVID-19. This chain's CDR3 is CASSGPRGAGGNTIYF. CDR3 in DNA: TGTGCCAGCAGCGGCCCACGGGGGGCGGGTGGAAACACCATATATTTT.